These 9 T cell receptor beta chains originate from one sample sequenced in a study of blood T cell repertoires in COVID-19 (TCRdb year 2020). Library preparation used the immunoSEQ multiplex PCR assay. Held by TCRdb, this immuneACCESS table contains in-frame sequences only and omits some clones. Under half of the omission traces to an unresolved V gene where checked; the cause of the rest is unknown. The sample profile shows about 59,000 clones; roughly 91% of them were found once. About 9.1% of the sample is held by the ten biggest clonotypes. Sequencing was carried out using peripheral blood. The receptors were gathered from a human donor in a cohort sampled during active COVID-19.

The chain recombines TRBV6-6 with TRBJ2-2; 8 bases agree with TRBD2. Germline V gene data show CDR1 as MNHNY and CDR2 as SVGAGI (reference sequence). The V and J ends lost 6 bases and 1 base, in that order; junction bases with no gene match: 4. This CDR3 region has 15 residues. The CDR3 loop is CASSHRGGNTGELFF. The CDR3, as DNA: TGTGCCAGCAGCCATCGGGGGGGGAACACCGGGGAGCTGTTTTTT.

The J gene is TRBJ1-1, the V gene TRBV9; D is uncertain. V lost 4 bases and J lost 1, with 14 bases in between. Germline-derived CDR1 and CDR2 are SGDLS and YYNGEE. The CDR3 runs to 15 residues. In nucleotides, the CDR3 is TGTGCCAGCAGCCCAGGCCGGATCCAGAACACTGAAGCTTTCTTT. Translation gives CASSPGRIQNTEAFF.

The CDR3 protein is CASSFRGSLETGELFF. CDR3 coding DNA: TGTGCCAGCAGCTTCCGCGGGAGTTTGGAAACCGGGGAGCTGTTTTTT. This chain connects TRBV9 to TRBJ2-2; 7 bases are shared with TRBD2. From germline, CDR1 is SGDLS and CDR2 YYNGEE. J was trimmed by 5 bases and V by 4 bases; bases with no gene match: 11. The CDR3 length is 16 residues.

CDR3 in DNA: TGTGCCAGCAGTTACTACCCCCCGACAGGGGGTAAGTACAATGAGCAGTTCTTC. Encoded protein: CASSYYPPTGGKYNEQFF. The V gene is TRBV6-2 or TRBV6-3, the J gene TRBJ2-1; 9 bases align to TRBD1. This CDR3 has 18 residues. The V gene's germline CDR1 is MNHEY and CDR2 SVGEGT. J gave up 4 bases and V 1 base, and 11 bases lay outside the gene matches.

The rearrangement joins TRBV11-2 to TRBJ1-2, with 7 bases that match TRBD1. The CDR3 runs to 16 residues. CDR1 and CDR2 from the germline V gene are SGHAT and FQNNGV. Losses at the gene ends were 4 bases for V and 3 bases for J; bases not matched to a gene: 11. The CDR3: CASSSGAGTAYYGYTF. The CDR3 nucleotides read TGTGCCAGCAGCTCAGGAGCCGGGACAGCGTACTATGGCTACACCTTC.

The rearrangement uses TRBV27 and TRBJ2-2; D might be TRBD2 (6 bases). This CDR3 spans 14 amino acids. V dropped 3 bases and J dropped 9 bases, with 14 bases sitting between them. Germline V lookup: CDR1 MNHEY, CDR2 SMNVEV (reference sequence). This CDR3 reads CASSFGGGARELFF. CDR3 DNA: TGTGCCAGCAGTTTTGGCGGAGGGGCAAGGGAGCTGTTTTTT.

This clone showed up just a few times. V usage is TRBV9 and J usage is TRBJ2-1; D is unclear. Germline CDR1 is SGDLS and CDR2 is YYNGEE. V lost 1 base and J 8 bases, leaving 10 bases between the germline ends. The CDR3 extends over 13 amino acids. DNA of the CDR3: TGTGCCAGCAGCGTACAAGCGTTCGATGAGCAGTTCTTC. It yields the protein CASSVQAFDEQFF.

This chain uses TRBV4-1 with TRBJ1-2; 7 nucleotides match TRBD1. The CDR3 runs 16 residues. With V trimmed by 3 bases and J by 4 bases, 11 bases remained unmatched. Germline V gene sequence: CDR1 MGHRA, CDR2 YSYEKL. DNA for the CDR3: TGCGCCAGCAGCCAGAGGGGGACAGCAACTTTCTATGGCTACACCTTC. It yields the protein CASSQRGTATFYGYTF.

The chain couples TRBV5-1 to TRBJ2-2; 14 positions match TRBD2. Trimming cost V 4 bases and J 1 base; bases outside gene matches: 3. Germline CDR1 is SGHRS and CDR2 is YFSETQ. This CDR3 contains 17 residues. In DNA, the CDR3 is TGCGCCAGCAGCAAGGGACTAGCGGGGGAGAACACCGGGGAGCTGTTTTTT. The encoded protein is CASSKGLAGENTGELFF. Based on the CDR3 plus reference TRBV5-1 and TRBJ2-2, the full variable domain is KAGVTQTPRYLIKTRGQQVTLSCSPISGHRSVSWYQQTPGQGLQFLFEYFSETQRNKGNFPGRFSGRQFSNSRSEMNVSTLELGDSALYLCASSKGLAGENTGELFFGEGSRLTVL.